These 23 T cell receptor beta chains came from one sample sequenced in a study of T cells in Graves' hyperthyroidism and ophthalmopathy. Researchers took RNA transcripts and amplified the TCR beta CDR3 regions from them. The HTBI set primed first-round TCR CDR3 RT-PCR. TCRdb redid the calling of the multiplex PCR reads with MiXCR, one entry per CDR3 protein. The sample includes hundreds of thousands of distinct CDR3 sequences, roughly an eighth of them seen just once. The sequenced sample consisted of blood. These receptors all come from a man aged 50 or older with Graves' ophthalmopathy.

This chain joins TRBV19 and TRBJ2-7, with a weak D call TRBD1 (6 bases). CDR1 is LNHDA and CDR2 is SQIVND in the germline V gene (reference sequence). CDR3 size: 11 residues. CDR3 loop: CATGDSYEQYF. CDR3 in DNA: TGTGCGACAGGTGACTCCTACGAGCAGTACTTC.

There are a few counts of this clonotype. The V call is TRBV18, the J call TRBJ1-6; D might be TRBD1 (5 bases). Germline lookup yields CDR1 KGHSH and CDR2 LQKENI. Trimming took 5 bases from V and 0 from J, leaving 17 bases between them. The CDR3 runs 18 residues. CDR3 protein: CASSSRDVQSSYNSPLHF. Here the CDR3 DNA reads TGTGCCAGCTCATCACGGGACGTTCAGAGCTCCTATAATTCACCCCTCCACTTT.

CDR3 sequence (DNA): TGTGCCAGCAGAGACAGGGGACTAGCGGGGGCCAATGAGCAGTTCTTC. Translated: CASRDRGLAGANEQFF. This chain connects TRBV12-3 or TRBV12-4 to TRBJ2-1, with 14 positions matching TRBD2. This CDR3 spans 16 amino acids. V gave up 6 bases and J gave up 6 bases; unmatched junction bases: 7.

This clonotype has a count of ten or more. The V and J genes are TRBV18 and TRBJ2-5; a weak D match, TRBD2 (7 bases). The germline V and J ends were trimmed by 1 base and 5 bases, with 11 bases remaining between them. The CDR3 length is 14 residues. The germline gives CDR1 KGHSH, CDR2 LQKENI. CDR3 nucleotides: TGTGCCAGCTCACCACGGGGGGGCGCGGAGACCCAGTACTTC. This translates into CASSPRGGAETQYF.

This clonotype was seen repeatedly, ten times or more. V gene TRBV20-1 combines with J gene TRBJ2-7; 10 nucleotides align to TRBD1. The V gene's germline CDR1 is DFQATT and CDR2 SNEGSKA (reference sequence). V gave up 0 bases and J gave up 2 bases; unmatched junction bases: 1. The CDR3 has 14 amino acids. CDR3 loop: CSARDGTGAYEQYF. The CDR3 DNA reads TGCAGTGCTAGAGACGGGACAGGGGCCTACGAGCAGTACTTC.

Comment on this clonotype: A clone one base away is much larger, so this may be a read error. CDR3 coding DNA: TGTGCCAGCATCCTAAGGCACAGTAATGAAAAACTGTTTTTT. Translation gives CASILRHSNEKLFF. The V call is TRBV12-3 or TRBV12-4, the J call TRBJ1-4; no clear D. Between the trimmed V and J ends, which lost 7 bases and 4 bases, there was a span of 13 bases. This CDR3 is 14 amino acids long.

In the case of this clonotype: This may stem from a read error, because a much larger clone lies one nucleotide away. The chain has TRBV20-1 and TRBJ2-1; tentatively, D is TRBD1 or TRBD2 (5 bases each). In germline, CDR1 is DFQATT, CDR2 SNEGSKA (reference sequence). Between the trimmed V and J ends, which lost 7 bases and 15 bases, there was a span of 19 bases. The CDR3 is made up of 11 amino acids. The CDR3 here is CSVRRDGPLFF. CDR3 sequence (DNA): TGCAGTGTGAGACGGGACGGACCACTGTTCTTC.

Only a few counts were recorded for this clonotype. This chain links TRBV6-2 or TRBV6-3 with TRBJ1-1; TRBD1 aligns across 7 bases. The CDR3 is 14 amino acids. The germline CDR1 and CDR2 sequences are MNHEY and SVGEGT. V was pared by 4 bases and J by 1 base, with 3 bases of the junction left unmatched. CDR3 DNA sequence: TGTGCCAGCAGTTGGGGGGACAGGAACACTGAAGCTTTCTTT. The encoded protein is CASSWGDRNTEAFF.

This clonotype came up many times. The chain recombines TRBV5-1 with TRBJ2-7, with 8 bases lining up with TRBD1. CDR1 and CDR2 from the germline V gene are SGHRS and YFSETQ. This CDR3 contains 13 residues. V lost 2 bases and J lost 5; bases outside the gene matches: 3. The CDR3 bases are TGCGCCAGCAGCTTACAGGGGGACCACGAGCAGTACTTC. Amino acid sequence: CASSLQGDHEQYF.

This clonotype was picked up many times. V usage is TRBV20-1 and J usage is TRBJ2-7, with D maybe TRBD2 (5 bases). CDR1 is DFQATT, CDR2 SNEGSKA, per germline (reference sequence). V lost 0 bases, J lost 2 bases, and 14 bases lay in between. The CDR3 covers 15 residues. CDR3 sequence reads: CSARDRNGIAYEQYF. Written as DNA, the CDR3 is TGCAGTGCTAGAGATAGGAACGGGATAGCCTACGAGCAGTACTTC.

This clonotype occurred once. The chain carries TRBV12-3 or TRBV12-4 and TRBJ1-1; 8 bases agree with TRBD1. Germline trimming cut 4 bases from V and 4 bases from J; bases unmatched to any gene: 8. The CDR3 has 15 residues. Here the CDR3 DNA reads TGTGCCAGCAGTTCGACAGGGGATCCATCCACTGAAGCTTTCTTT. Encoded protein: CASSSTGDPSTEAFF.

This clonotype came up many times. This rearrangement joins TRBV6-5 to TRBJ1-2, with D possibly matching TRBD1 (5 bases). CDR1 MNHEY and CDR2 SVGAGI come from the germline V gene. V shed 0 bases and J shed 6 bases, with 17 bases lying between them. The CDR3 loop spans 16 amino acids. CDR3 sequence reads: CASSYSSREVFHGYTF. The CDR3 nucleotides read TGTGCCAGCAGTTACTCGTCCAGGGAGGTGTTTCATGGCTACACCTTC.

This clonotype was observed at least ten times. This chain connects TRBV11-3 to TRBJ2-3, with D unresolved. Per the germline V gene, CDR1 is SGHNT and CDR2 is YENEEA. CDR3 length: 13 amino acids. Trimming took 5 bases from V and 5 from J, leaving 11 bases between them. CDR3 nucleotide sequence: TGTGCCAGCAGCACCCGTTACGTAGATACGCAGTATTTT. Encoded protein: CASSTRYVDTQYF.

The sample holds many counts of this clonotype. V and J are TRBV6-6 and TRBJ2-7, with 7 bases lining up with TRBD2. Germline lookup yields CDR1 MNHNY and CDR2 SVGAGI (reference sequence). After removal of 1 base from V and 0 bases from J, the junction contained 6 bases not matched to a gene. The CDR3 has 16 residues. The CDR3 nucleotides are TGTGCCAGCAGTTACTATAGCGGGCGGAGCTCCTACGAGCAGTACTTC. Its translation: CASSYYSGRSSYEQYF.

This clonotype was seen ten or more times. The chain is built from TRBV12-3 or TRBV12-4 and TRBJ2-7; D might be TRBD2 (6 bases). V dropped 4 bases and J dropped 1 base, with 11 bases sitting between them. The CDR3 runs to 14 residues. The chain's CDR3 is CASSYWGVSYEQYF. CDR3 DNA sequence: TGTGCCAGCAGTTATTGGGGGGTATCCTACGAGCAGTACTTC.

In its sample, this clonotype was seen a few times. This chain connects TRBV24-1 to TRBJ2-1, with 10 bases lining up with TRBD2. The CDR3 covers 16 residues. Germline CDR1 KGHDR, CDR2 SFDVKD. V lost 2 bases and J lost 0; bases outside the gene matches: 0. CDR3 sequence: CATSDSSGSSYNEQFF. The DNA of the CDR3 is TGTGCCACCAGTGATTCTAGCGGGAGCTCCTACAATGAGCAGTTCTTC.

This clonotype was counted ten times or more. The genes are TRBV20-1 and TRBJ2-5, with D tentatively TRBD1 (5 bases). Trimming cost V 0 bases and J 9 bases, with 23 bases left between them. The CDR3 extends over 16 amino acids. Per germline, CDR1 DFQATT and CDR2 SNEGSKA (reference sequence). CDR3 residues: CSARDAGRATIGAQYF. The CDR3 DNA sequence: TGCAGTGCTAGAGATGCAGGCAGGGCCACCATAGGGGCCCAGTACTTC.

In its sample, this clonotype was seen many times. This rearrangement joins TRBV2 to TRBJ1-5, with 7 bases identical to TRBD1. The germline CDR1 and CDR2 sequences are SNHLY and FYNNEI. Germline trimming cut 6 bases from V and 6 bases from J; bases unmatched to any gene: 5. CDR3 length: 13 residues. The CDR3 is CASRRGPGQPQHF. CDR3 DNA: TGTGCCAGCAGGAGGGGGCCCGGTCAGCCCCAGCATTTT. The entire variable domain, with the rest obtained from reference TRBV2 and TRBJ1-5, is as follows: EPEVTQTPSHQVTQMGQEVILRCVPISNHLYFYWYRQILGQKVEFLVSFYNNEISEKSEIFDDQFSVERPDGSNFTLKIRSTKLEDSAMYFCASRRGPGQPQHFGDGTRLSIL.

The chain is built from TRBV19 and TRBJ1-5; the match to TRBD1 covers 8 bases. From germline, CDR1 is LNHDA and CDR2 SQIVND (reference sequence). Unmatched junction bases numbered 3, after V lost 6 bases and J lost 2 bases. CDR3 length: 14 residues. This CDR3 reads CASRAGGGNQPQHF. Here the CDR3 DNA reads TGTGCCAGTAGGGCAGGGGGCGGCAATCAGCCCCAGCATTTT.

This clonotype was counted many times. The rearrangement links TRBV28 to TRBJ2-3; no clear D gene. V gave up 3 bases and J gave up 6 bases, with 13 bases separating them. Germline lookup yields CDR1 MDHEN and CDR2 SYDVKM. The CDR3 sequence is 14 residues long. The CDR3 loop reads CASSFVGRQDTQYF. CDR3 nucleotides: TGTGCCAGCAGTTTTGTCGGACGGCAGGATACGCAGTATTTT.

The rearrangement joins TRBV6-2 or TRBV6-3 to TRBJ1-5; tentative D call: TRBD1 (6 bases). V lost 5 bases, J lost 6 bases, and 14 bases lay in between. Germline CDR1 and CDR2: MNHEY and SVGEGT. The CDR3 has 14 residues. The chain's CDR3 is CASSPIGGIQPQHF. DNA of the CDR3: TGTGCCAGCAGTCCGATAGGGGGGATTCAGCCCCAGCATTTT.

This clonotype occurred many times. In nucleotides, the CDR3 is TGTGCCAGCTCACCCCCCGGGGGTGCCTACAATGAGCAGTTCTTC. It is translated as CASSPPGGAYNEQFF. The chain links TRBV18 to TRBJ2-1; maybe TRBD2 (6 bases). V was shortened by 3 bases and J by 2 bases, with 11 bases between the two germline ends. In germline, CDR1 is KGHSH, CDR2 LQKENI. This CDR3 is 15 amino acids long.

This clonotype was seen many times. The CDR3 DNA reads TGTGCCTGGAGTGTACAGATCCGCTCTGAGCAGTTCTTC. Residues: CAWSVQIRSEQFF. V is TRBV30 and J is TRBJ2-1; unclear D gene. Trimming pared 0 bases from V and 9 bases from J, leaving 12 bases between. The germline V gene encodes CDR1 GTSNPN and CDR2 SVGIG (reference sequence). The CDR3 loop spans 13 amino acids.